This T cell receptor beta chain originates from a study of control samples from healthy donors and cancer patients. The V and J ends lost 0 bases and 2 bases, in that order; junction bases with no gene match: 7. CDR3 length equals 16 residues. In germline, CDR1 is MNHEY, CDR2 SVGAGI. This clone was recorded only once. Generated by immunoSEQ multiplex PCR, the TCRdb table keeps only in-frame clones and is missing some. The sample records roughly 190,000 clones, over 80% being singletons. This chain joins TRBV6-5 and TRBJ2-7; 7 bases map to TRBD1. The sequencing sample was made of blood. The receptor was derived from a man under 40 in good health. The CDR3 is CASSYSQATGTYEQYF. The CDR3 DNA reads TGTGCCAGCAGTTACTCGCAGGCGACAGGGACCTACGAGCAGTACTTC.